The 19 T cell receptor beta chains below all came from one sample that was sequenced in a study of T cell clones after liver transplantation. The data were produced by immunoSEQ multiplex PCR, yet TCRdb's version contains in-frame clones alone and is incomplete. The repertoire holds about 25,000 clones, with approximately 68% as singletons. The sequencing used CD4+ T cells from blood, collected before liver transplant. The receptors stem from a human donor who received a liver transplant.

In this sample, this clone turned up a few times. J is TRBJ1-5 and V is TRBV6-5, with 9 bases fitting TRBD1. The CDR3 has 16 amino acids. Trimming removed 3 bases from V and 1 base from J; junction bases left unmatched: 4. The germline gives CDR1 MNHEY, CDR2 SVGAGI. CDR3 nucleotide sequence: TGTGCCAGCAGTTATACAGGGGGCCGAAGCAATCAGCCCCAGCATTTT. It translates to CASSYTGGRSNQPQHF.

V usage is TRBV28 and J usage is TRBJ2-2; D unclear. The CDR3 runs 14 residues. Germline CDR1 and CDR2: MDHEN and SYDVKM. V dropped 7 bases and J dropped 0 bases, with 9 bases sitting between them. DNA for the CDR3: TGTGCCAGCATACGGAACACGAACACCGGGGAGCTGTTTTTT. This encodes CASIRNTNTGELFF.

This clone was recorded a few times. The rearrangement uses TRBV21-1 and TRBJ1-2. TRBV21-1 is termed a pseudogene. The CDR3 totals 14 residues. CDR3 nucleotides: TGTGCCAGCAGCAAAGAAGGCAGCCGGAAGGGCTACACCTTC. This codes for CASSKEGSRKGYTF.

This clone was counted between two and nine times. This sequence joins TRBV7-2 and TRBJ2-1, with D possibly TRBD2 on 6 matching bases. V was trimmed by 3 bases and J by 10 bases, leaving 13 bases between them. Germline CDR1 SGHTA, CDR2 FQGNSA. The CDR3 has 13 residues. CDR3 sequence (DNA): TGTGCCAGCAGCTTGGGACTTAGCTGGGAGCAGTTCTTC. This codes for CASSLGLSWEQFF.

This chain uses TRBV11-2 with TRBJ1-6, with 9 bases aligning to TRBD1. Losses at the gene ends were 2 bases for V and 7 bases for J; bases not matched to a gene: 3. Germline-derived CDR1 and CDR2 are SGHAT and FQNNGV. The CDR3 sequence is 15 residues long. CDR3 in DNA: TGTGCCAGCAGCTTAACAGGGGGCGTCAATTCACCCCTCCACTTT. Amino acid sequence: CASSLTGGVNSPLHF.

V usage is TRBV2 and J usage is TRBJ1-4, with TRBD1 as a possible D gene (5 bases). The CDR3 sequence is 15 residues long. V gave up 4 bases and J gave up 5 bases, with 14 bases separating them. CDR1 and CDR2 (germline): SNHLY, FYNNEI. CDR3 DNA sequence: TGTGCCAGCAGTGCTTCCGGGACTGAGAATGAAAAACTGTTTTTT. It yields the protein CASSASGTENEKLFF.

This rearrangement joins TRBV18 to TRBJ1-3; TRBD1 might be the D (5 bases). The V end lost 6 bases, the J end lost 4 bases, and 16 bases lay between the germline ends. Germline CDR1 and CDR2: KGHSH and LQKENI. This CDR3 is 15 amino acids long. The CDR3 nucleotides read TGTGCCAGCTCCCAAGGGACCTCAGCGGGAAACACCATATATTTT. This translates into CASSQGTSAGNTIYF.

The genes are TRBV6-5 and TRBJ1-1; D is unresolved. The CDR3 is 15 amino acids. Germline values: CDR1 MNHEY, CDR2 SVGAGI. V lost 6 bases and J 4 bases, leaving 18 bases between the germline ends. The CDR3 DNA reads TGTGCCAGCAGAAAGGGTCGGTTTGAGGGCACTGAAGCTTTCTTT. It yields the protein CASRKGRFEGTEAFF.

In its sample, this clone was seen a few times. This chain links TRBV10-1 with TRBJ2-5; the D is unclear. The CDR3 totals 12 residues. Germline V gene lookup returns CDR1 WNHNN and CDR2 SYGVQD (reference sequence). Trimming took 11 bases from V and 4 from J, leaving 14 bases between them. CDR3 sequence (DNA): TGCGCCCTACCTCAGCTTTCAGAGACCCAGTACTTC. Its protein product is CALPQLSETQYF.

This chain connects TRBV28 to TRBJ1-2; 7 nucleotides agree with TRBD1. Unmatched junction bases numbered 20, after V lost 5 bases and J lost 5 bases. The V gene's germline CDR1 is MDHEN and CDR2 SYDVKM. The CDR3 has 18 residues. CDR3 region: CASSQREFKKGAVYGYTF. The CDR3 nucleotides read TGTGCCAGCAGTCAACGAGAATTTAAAAAGGGGGCCGTATATGGCTACACCTTC.

The chain recombines TRBV5-1 with TRBJ2-7, with D uncertain. Germline-derived CDR1 and CDR2 are SGHRS and YFSETQ. Trimming took off 0 bases at V and 2 bases at J, with 9 bases between the two ends. The CDR3 loop spans 14 amino acids. The CDR3 protein is CASSLGTSPYEQYF. The DNA for the CDR3 is TGCGCCAGCAGCTTGGGAACATCTCCCTACGAGCAGTACTTC.

The chain links TRBV21-1 to TRBJ2-1; TRBD2 is the table's D call and was not checked against the DNA. TRBV21-1 is classified as a pseudogene. This CDR3 contains 17 residues. The CDR3 region has the DNA TGTGCCAGCGGCCCATGTAGCGGGGCTCGGGTCTACAATGAGCAGTTCTTC. Translation: CASGPCSGARVYNEQFF.

The V gene is TRBV7-9, the J gene TRBJ2-3; no reliable D call. V was pared by 2 bases and J by 4 bases, with 10 bases between. The CDR3 is made up of 14 amino acids. In germline, CDR1 is SEHNR, CDR2 FQNEAQ (reference sequence). The chain's CDR3 is CASSLSFSPDTQYF. The CDR3 DNA reads TGTGCCAGCAGCTTATCCTTCTCGCCAGATACGCAGTATTTT.

The rearrangement joins TRBV10-3 to TRBJ1-1; D is ambiguous. Germline lookup yields CDR1 ENHRY and CDR2 SYGVKD. V lost 7 bases and J 1 base, leaving 10 bases between the germline ends. There are 13 residues in the CDR3. The CDR3 DNA follows: TGTGCCATCAAAATAGAGAGGAACACTGAAGCTTTCTTT. It yields the protein CAIKIERNTEAFF.

The table lists this clone with a few counts. The chain carries TRBV19 and TRBJ1-3; 10 bases map to TRBD1. Trimming took 6 bases from V and 7 from J; bases not matched to a gene: 3. Per germline, CDR1 LNHDA and CDR2 SQIVND (reference sequence). The CDR3 sequence is 13 residues long. This chain's CDR3 is CASSSDRGNTIYF. Written as DNA, the CDR3 is TGTGCCAGTAGCTCGGACAGGGGGAACACCATATATTTT.

V usage is TRBV7-8 and J usage is TRBJ2-4; D might be TRBD2 (6 bases). The CDR3 has 12 residues. Per the germline V gene, CDR1 is SGHVS and CDR2 is FQNEAQ. Trimming stripped 4 bases from V and 9 bases from J, with 10 bases between. CDR3 DNA: TGTGCCAGCAGCTGGGACGGGGGCATTCAGTACTTC. This encodes CASSWDGGIQYF.

This clone was recorded a few times. The J gene is TRBJ2-1, the V gene TRBV7-9; tentatively, D is TRBD2 (6 bases). Deletions cut 1 base from V and 9 bases from J, with 16 bases between. The CDR3 spans 15 residues. The V gene's germline CDR1 is SEHNR and CDR2 FQNEAQ (reference sequence). The CDR3 reads CASSLVSSVAVEQFF. For the CDR3, the DNA is TGTGCCAGCAGCTTAGTCTCTAGCGTAGCTGTTGAGCAGTTCTTC.

With regard to this clone: Compared with germline, one end of the junction differs, possibly owing to a read error. The genes are TRBV30 and TRBJ2-6, with no clear D. This CDR3 contains 12 residues. Germline V gives CDR1 GTSNPN, CDR2 SVGIG (reference sequence). CDR3 nucleotides: TGTGCCTGGAACGACGGACCCAAGGTCCTGACTTTC. Its protein product is CAWNDGPKVLTF.

This rearrangement joins TRBV7-6 to TRBJ2-1; 7 nucleotides match TRBD1. Trimming removed 6 bases from V and 8 bases from J; junction bases left unmatched: 31. Germline V gene sequence: CDR1 SGHVS, CDR2 FNYEAQ. The CDR3 is made up of 21 amino acids. This chain's CDR3 is CASRQPLQGPFNRDPRYEQFF. The CDR3 DNA reads as TGTGCCAGCAGACAGCCATTACAGGGGCCGTTCAACCGGGACCCGCGGTATGAGCAGTTCTTC.